This T cell receptor (beta chain) was retrieved from a study of cytomegalovirus exposure and HLA in healthy donors. Study-level points and caveats: The classifier, whose performance was assessed in both the original and validation cohorts, reportedly diagnosed cytomegalovirus status with high specificity and sensitivity.

The PCR used 60 Vbeta and 13 Jbeta primers. Method: immunoSEQ multiplex PCR; TCRdb's copy keeps in-frame clones and lacks some. The sample shows 100,000 to 150,000 clones, 76% of them seen only once. This clone was recorded once. Its target is unknown. The junction had 6 bases not matched to a gene; V was cut back by 5 bases and J by 4 bases. Per the germline V gene, CDR1 is SEHNR and CDR2 is FQNEAQ (reference sequence). CDR3 length equals 15 residues. The receptor was isolated from a man in his fifties or sixties in good health and CMV-seronegative. The specimen was PBMCs. The chain employs TRBV7-9 and TRBJ1-4; 8 nucleotides align to TRBD1. CDR3: CASSLGQGGNEKLFF. The CDR3 bases are TGTGCCAGCAGCCTCGGACAGGGCGGTAATGAAAAACTGTTTTTT.